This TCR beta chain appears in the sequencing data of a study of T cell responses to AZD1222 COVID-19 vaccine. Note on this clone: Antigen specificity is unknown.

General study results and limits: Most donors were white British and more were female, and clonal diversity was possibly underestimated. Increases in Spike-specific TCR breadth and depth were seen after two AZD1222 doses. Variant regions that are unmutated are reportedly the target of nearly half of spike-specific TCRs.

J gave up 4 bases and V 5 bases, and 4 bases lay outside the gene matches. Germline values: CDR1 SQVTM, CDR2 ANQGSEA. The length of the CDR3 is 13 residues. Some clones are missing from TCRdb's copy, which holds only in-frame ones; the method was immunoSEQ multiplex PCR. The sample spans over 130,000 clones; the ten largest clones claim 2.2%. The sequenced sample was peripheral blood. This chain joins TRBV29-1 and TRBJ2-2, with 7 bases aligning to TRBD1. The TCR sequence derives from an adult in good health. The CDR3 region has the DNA TGCAGCGTTCTCTGGACAGGCACCGGGGAGCTGTTTTTT. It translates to CSVLWTGTGELFF.